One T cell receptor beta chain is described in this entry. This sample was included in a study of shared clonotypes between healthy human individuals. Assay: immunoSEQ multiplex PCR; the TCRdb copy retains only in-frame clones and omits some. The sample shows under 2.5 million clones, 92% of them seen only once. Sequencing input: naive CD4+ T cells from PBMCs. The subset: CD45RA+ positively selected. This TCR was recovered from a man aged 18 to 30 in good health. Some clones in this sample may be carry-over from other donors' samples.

DNA of the CDR3: TGTGCCTGGAGTGTAACGAGCGATCAGCCCCAGCATTTT. Protein sequence: CAWSVTSDQPQHF. V usage is TRBV30 and J usage is TRBJ1-5; no firm D call. The length of the CDR3 is 13 residues. Trimming took 0 bases from V and 5 from J, leaving 8 bases between them. Per the germline V gene, CDR1 is GTSNPN and CDR2 is SVGIG (reference sequence). The entire variable domain, with the rest obtained from reference TRBV30 and TRBJ1-5, is as follows: SQTIHQWPATLVQPVGSPLSLECTVEGTSNPNLYWYRQAAGRGLQLLFYSVGIGQISSEVPQNLSASRPQDRQFILSSKKLLLSDSGFYLCAWSVTSDQPQHFGDGTRLSIL.